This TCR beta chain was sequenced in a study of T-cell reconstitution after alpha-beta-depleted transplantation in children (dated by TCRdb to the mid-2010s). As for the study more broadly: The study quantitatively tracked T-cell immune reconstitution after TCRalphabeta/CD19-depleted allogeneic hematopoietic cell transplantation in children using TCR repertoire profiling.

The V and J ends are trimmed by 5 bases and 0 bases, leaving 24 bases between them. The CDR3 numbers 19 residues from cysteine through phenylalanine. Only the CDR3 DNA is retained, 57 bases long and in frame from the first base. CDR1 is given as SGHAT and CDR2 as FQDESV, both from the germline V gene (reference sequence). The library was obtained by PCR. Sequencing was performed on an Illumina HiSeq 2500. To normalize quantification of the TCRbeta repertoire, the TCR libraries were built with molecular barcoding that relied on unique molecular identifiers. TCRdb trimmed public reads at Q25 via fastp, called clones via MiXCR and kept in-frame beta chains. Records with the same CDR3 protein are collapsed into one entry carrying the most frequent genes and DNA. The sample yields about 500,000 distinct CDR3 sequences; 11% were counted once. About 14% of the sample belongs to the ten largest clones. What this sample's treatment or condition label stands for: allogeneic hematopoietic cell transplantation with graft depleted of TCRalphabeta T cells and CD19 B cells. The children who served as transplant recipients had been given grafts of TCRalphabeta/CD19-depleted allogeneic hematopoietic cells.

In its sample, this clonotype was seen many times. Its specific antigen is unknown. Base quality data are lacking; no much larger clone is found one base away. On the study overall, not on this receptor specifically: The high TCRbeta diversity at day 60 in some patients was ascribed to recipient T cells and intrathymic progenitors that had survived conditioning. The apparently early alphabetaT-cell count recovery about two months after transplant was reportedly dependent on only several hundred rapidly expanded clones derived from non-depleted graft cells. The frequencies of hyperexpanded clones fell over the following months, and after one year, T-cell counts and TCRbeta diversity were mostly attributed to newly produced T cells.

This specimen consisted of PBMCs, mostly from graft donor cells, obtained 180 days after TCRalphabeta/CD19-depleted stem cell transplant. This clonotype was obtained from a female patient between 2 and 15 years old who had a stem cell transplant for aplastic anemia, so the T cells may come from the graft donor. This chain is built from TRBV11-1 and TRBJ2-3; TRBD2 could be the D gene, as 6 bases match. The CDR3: CASSPGTDHFLLSTDTQYF. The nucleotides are TGTGCCAGCAGCCCAGGGACTGACCACTTCCTCCTTAGCACAGATACGCAGTATTTT.